These T cell receptor beta chains were read from a single sample in a study of shared T cell receptors in the human thymus. TCRdb's copy holds only in-frame clones and misses some; the assay was immunoSEQ multiplex PCR. The data contain about 660,000 clones, more than 75% of them seen just once; the ten biggest clones take up 0.0095% to 0.013%. This same sample was also taken into another study, of human thymus T cells.

The sequenced sample was thymocytes. The receptors originated from a boy under two years old with a congenital heart defect. CDR3s include the opening cysteine and the closing phenylalanine or tryptophan. D genes are given only for firm matches. The size entry is marked missing in some rows and otherwise reads once, few, many or a size class.

CDR3aa: CASSLTTGAGANVLTF; CDR3nt: TGCGCCAGCAGCTTAACTACAGGGGCTGGGGCCAACGTCCTGACTTTC; abundance: NA; v_gene: TRBV5-1; d_gene: TRBD1; len: 16; j_gene: TRBJ2-6
CDR3aa: CASSWEGLWNQPQHF; CDR3nt: TGTGCCAGCAGCTGGGAGGGACTTTGGAATCAGCCCCAGCATTTT; abundance: NA; v_gene: TRBV5-5; d_gene: NA; len: 15; j_gene: TRBJ1-5
CDR3aa: CASSQGAGLSIQYF; CDR3nt: TGTGCCAGCAGCCAAGGGGCAGGTTTATCCATTCAGTACTTC; abundance: NA; v_gene: TRBV16; d_gene: NA; len: 14; j_gene: TRBJ2-4
CDR3aa: CASSIGDFAAMETQYF; CDR3nt: TGTGCCAGCAGCATAGGGGACTTCGCGGCGATGGAGACCCAGTACTTC; abundance: NA; v_gene: TRBV7-9; d_gene: NA; len: 16; j_gene: TRBJ2-5
CDR3aa: CASSEALGGSSYNEQFF; CDR3nt: TGTGCCAGCAGTGAAGCGCTCGGCGGGAGCTCCTACAATGAGCAGTTCTTC; abundance: NA; v_gene: TRBV2; d_gene: TRBD2; len: 17; j_gene: TRBJ2-1
CDR3aa: CASSLRYEQYF; CDR3nt: TGTGCCAGCAGTTTACGCTACGAGCAGTACTTC; abundance: NA; v_gene: TRBV28; d_gene: NA; len: 11; j_gene: TRBJ2-7
CDR3aa: CASSLGTSGRARYNEQFF; CDR3nt: TGCGCCAGCAGCTTGGGGACTAGCGGGAGGGCCCGCTACAATGAGCAGTTCTTC; abundance: NA; v_gene: TRBV5-1; d_gene: TRBD2; len: 18; j_gene: TRBJ2-1
CDR3aa: CASSHRLAGGPWQETQYF; CDR3nt: TGCGCCAGCAGCCACCGACTAGCGGGAGGGCCGTGGCAAGAGACCCAGTACTTC; abundance: NA; v_gene: TRBV4-3; d_gene: TRBD2; len: 18; j_gene: TRBJ2-5
CDR3aa: CASSFRRLAGDPNGYNEQFF; CDR3nt: TGCGCCAGCAGCTTCCGCAGACTAGCGGGAGACCCTAACGGATACAATGAGCAGTTCTTC; abundance: NA; v_gene: TRBV5-1; d_gene: TRBD2; len: 20; j_gene: TRBJ2-1
CDR3aa: CASSSNREHGYTF; CDR3nt: TGTGCCAGCAGCTCGAACAGGGAACATGGCTACACCTTC; abundance: NA; v_gene: TRBV5-6; d_gene: NA; len: 13; j_gene: TRBJ1-2
CDR3aa: CASSLPGLNYGYTF; CDR3nt: TGTGCCAGCAGTTTACCGGGACTGAACTATGGCTACACCTTC; abundance: NA; v_gene: TRBV28; d_gene: NA; len: 14; j_gene: TRBJ1-2
CDR3aa: CASSQVPGTGGADEQFF; CDR3nt: TGCGCCAGCAGCCAGGTACCCGGGACAGGGGGAGCTGATGAGCAGTTCTTC; abundance: NA; v_gene: TRBV4-1; d_gene: TRBD1; len: 17; j_gene: TRBJ2-1
CDR3aa: CASSLALAGANEQFF; CDR3nt: TGCGCCAGCAGCTTGGCCCTAGCGGGAGCCAATGAGCAGTTCTTC; abundance: NA; v_gene: TRBV5-1; d_gene: TRBD2; len: 15; j_gene: TRBJ2-1
CDR3aa: CASSLDSPGQETQYF; CDR3nt: TGTGCCAGCAGCTTAGACTCCCCGGGGCAAGAGACCCAGTACTTC; abundance: NA; v_gene: TRBV7-3; d_gene: NA; len: 15; j_gene: TRBJ2-5
CDR3aa: CASTRADRGGNEQFF; CDR3nt: TGTGCCAGCACCCGAGCGGACAGGGGAGGCAATGAGCAGTTCTTC; abundance: NA; v_gene: TRBV5-4; d_gene: TRBD1; len: 15; j_gene: TRBJ2-1
CDR3aa: CASRGGDRSYEQYF; CDR3nt: TGTGCCAGCAGGGGAGGGGACAGGTCCTACGAGCAGTACTTC; abundance: NA; v_gene: TRBV2; d_gene: NA; len: 14; j_gene: TRBJ2-7
CDR3aa: CASSGGGNEQFF; CDR3nt: TGTGCCAGCAGTGGGGGGGGCAATGAGCAGTTCTTC; abundance: NA; v_gene: TRBV2; d_gene: TRBD2; len: 12; j_gene: TRBJ2-1
CDR3aa: CATTPGQASEQFF; CDR3nt: TGTGCCACAACACCGGGACAGGCGAGTGAGCAGTTCTTC; abundance: NA; v_gene: TRBV27; d_gene: TRBD1; len: 13; j_gene: TRBJ2-1
CDR3aa: CASSIDSSGPSYEQYF; CDR3nt: TGTGCCAGTAGTATAGATAGCAGCGGGCCCTCCTACGAGCAGTACTTC; abundance: NA; v_gene: TRBV19; d_gene: NA; len: 16; j_gene: TRBJ2-7
CDR3aa: CASSQEGKRMFNTGELFF; CDR3nt: TGTGCCAGCAGCCAAGAAGGGAAGCGGATGTTTAACACCGGGGAGCTGTTTTTT; abundance: NA; v_gene: TRBV14; d_gene: NA; len: 18; j_gene: TRBJ2-2
CDR3aa: CASKEWSGMGDTQYF; CDR3nt: TGTGCCAGCAAGGAGTGGAGCGGGATGGGAGATACGCAGTATTTT; abundance: NA; v_gene: TRBV6-1; d_gene: TRBD2; len: 15; j_gene: TRBJ2-3
CDR3aa: CASSPPAHSYNEQFF; CDR3nt: TGTGCCAGCTCACCACCGGCACATTCCTACAATGAGCAGTTCTTC; abundance: NA; v_gene: TRBV18; d_gene: NA; len: 15; j_gene: TRBJ2-1
CDR3aa: CASSENGGQGTPLSYTF; CDR3nt: TGTGCCAGCAGTGAAAACGGGGGACAGGGGACCCCCCTGAGCTACACCTTC; abundance: NA; v_gene: TRBV2; d_gene: TRBD1; len: 17; j_gene: TRBJ1-2
CDR3aa: CASSRDSPNQPQHF; CDR3nt: TGTGCCAGCAGCAGGGACAGCCCCAATCAGCCCCAGCATTTT; abundance: few; v_gene: TRBV11-3; d_gene: TRBD1; len: 14; j_gene: TRBJ1-5
CDR3aa: CASSQVAGGPYEQYF; CDR3nt: TGTGCCAGCAGCCAAGTGGCAGGGGGGCCCTACGAGCAGTACTTC; abundance: NA; v_gene: TRBV4-2; d_gene: NA; len: 15; j_gene: TRBJ2-7
CDR3aa: CASSQDIVPGGSATKNIQYF; CDR3nt: TGTGCCAGCAGCCAAGATATAGTCCCAGGGGGCTCGGCGACCAAAAACATTCAGTACTTC; abundance: few; v_gene: TRBV4-2; d_gene: TRBD1; len: 20; j_gene: TRBJ2-4
CDR3aa: CASSEKGFGREEAEQYF; CDR3nt: TGTGCCAGCAGTGAGAAGGGGTTCGGACGGGAGGAGGCCGAGCAGTACTTC; abundance: NA; v_gene: TRBV6-1; d_gene: TRBD2; len: 17; j_gene: TRBJ2-7
CDR3aa: CASSWTLTAYNEQFF; CDR3nt: TGTGCCAGCAGTTGGACCTTGACAGCTTACAATGAGCAGTTCTTC; abundance: once; v_gene: TRBV28; d_gene: NA; len: 15; j_gene: TRBJ2-1
CDR3aa: CASSFWRLERSGANVLTF; CDR3nt: TGCGCCAGCAGCTTTTGGAGACTTGAAAGGTCTGGGGCCAACGTCCTGACTTTC; abundance: NA; v_gene: TRBV5-1; d_gene: NA; len: 18; j_gene: TRBJ2-6
CDR3aa: CATSRDRREVPDTQYF; CDR3nt: TGTGCCACCAGCAGAGATAGGCGGGAGGTTCCAGATACGCAGTATTTT; abundance: once; v_gene: TRBV15; d_gene: TRBD2; len: 16; j_gene: TRBJ2-3
CDR3aa: CASRTGRTGELFF; CDR3nt: TGTGCCAGCCGGACAGGGAGGACCGGGGAGCTGTTTTTT; abundance: NA; v_gene: TRBV4-2; d_gene: TRBD1; len: 13; j_gene: TRBJ2-2
CDR3aa: CATSTRLGGSYNEQFF; CDR3nt: TGTGCCACCAGCACCCGATTGGGGGGCTCCTACAATGAGCAGTTCTTC; abundance: NA; v_gene: TRBV15; d_gene: NA; len: 16; j_gene: TRBJ2-1
CDR3aa: CASSMTAGGGDYEQYF; CDR3nt: TGTGCCAGCAGCATGACAGCGGGAGGGGGGGACTACGAGCAGTACTTC; abundance: NA; v_gene: TRBV7-6; d_gene: TRBD2; len: 16; j_gene: TRBJ2-7
CDR3aa: CASRADLAKNIQYF; CDR3nt: TGTGCCAGCAGAGCGGATCTAGCCAAAAACATTCAGTACTTC; abundance: NA; v_gene: TRBV6-5; d_gene: NA; len: 14; j_gene: TRBJ2-4
CDR3aa: CASGSKGTDTQYF; CDR3nt: TGTGCCAGCGGGAGTAAAGGCACAGATACGCAGTATTTT; abundance: NA; v_gene: TRBV19; d_gene: NA; len: 13; j_gene: TRBJ2-3